Listed below are T cell receptor beta chains from one sample, sequenced in a study of shared clonotypes between healthy human individuals. The assay was immunoSEQ multiplex PCR, and TCRdb's table has in-frame clones only and misses some. The top ten hold 1.5% to 2% of the sample, which has about 660,000 clones, 74% seen once. Sequencing used memory CD4+ T cells sorted from blood. The origin of the receptors is a woman aged 30 to 39 in good health. Each CDR3 is given with its conserved first and last residue. The D gene is left open where the match is weak. Clone size is stated in some rows and not others, as once, few, many or a class when expanded.

>16|NA|TRBJ2-3|TRBD2|TRBV5-8
TGTGCCAGCAGCTTGGTACTAGCGGGAAGCACAGATACGCAGTATTTT
CASSLVLAGSTDTQYF
>14|few|TRBJ1-4|NA|TRBV6-6
TGTGCCAGCTCCACGGTTGCAACTAATGAAAAACTGTTTTTT
CASSTVATNEKLFF
>13|NA|TRBJ1-1|NA|TRBV7-9
TGTGCCAGCTGCGAGAACCGGAACACTGAAGCTTTCTTT
CASCENRNTEAFF
>15|NA|TRBJ2-1|TRBD1|TRBV6-6
TGTGCCAGCAGTGCTTTCTGGACAGGGATCAATGAGCAGTTCTTC
CASSAFWTGINEQFF
>15|few|TRBJ2-2|NA|TRBV6-1
TGTGCCAGCAGTGAACAAGGGGGGAACACCGGGGAGCTGTTTTTT
CASSEQGGNTGELFF
>14|NA|TRBJ2-2|NA|TRBV6-6
TGTGCCAGCAGCCGCGGAGGATACACCGGGGAGCTGTTTTTT
CASSRGGYTGELFF
>14|NA|TRBJ2-7|NA|TRBV6-1
TGTGCCAGCAGGGAAGGGACGGAATCCTACGAGCAGTACTTC
CASREGTESYEQYF
>12|NA|TRBJ1-3|NA|TRBV6-6
TGTGCCAGCAGTTACCAGGGAAACACCATATATTTT
CASSYQGNTIYF
>15|many|TRBJ1-2|NA|TRBV28
TGTGCCAGCAGTTTATCCTCTAGCAGGCCCTATGGCTACACCTTC
CASSLSSSRPYGYTF
>14|few|TRBJ2-3|TRBD1|TRBV7-9
TGTGCCAGCAGCCACAGGGGGTGGACAGATACGCAGTATTTT
CASSHRGWTDTQYF
>14|NA|TRBJ2-7|NA|TRBV28
TGTGCCAGCAGTTTAAAGGGCAGCTCCTACGAGCAGTACTTC
CASSLKGSSYEQYF
>13|NA|TRBJ1-2|NA|TRBV5-1
TGCGCCAGCAGCGCCTCAACTAACTATGGCTACACCTTC
CASSASTNYGYTF
>18|NA|TRBJ2-5|NA|TRBV5-1
TGCGCCAGCAGCCGGGGGAGAAAGGGGCGAGGTAGAGGAGAGACCCAGTACTTC
CASSRGRKGRGRGETQYF
>11|NA|TRBJ1-2|NA|TRBV20-1
TGCAGTGCTCAAGACGGGCTTGGCTACACCTTC
CSAQDGLGYTF
>16|NA|TRBJ2-5|NA|TRBV18
TGTGCCAGCTCACCGGTGTACATCGGGGCCCAAGAGACCCAGTACTTC
CASSPVYIGAQETQYF
>14|few|TRBJ2-1|TRBD1|TRBV11-2
TGTGCCAGCAGCTCAGGACAGGGCTACAATGAGCAGTTCTTC
CASSSGQGYNEQFF
>12|few|TRBJ2-1|NA|TRBV6-5
TGTGCCAGCAGTGCCAGTGGTAGTGAGCAGTTCTTC
CASSASGSEQFF
>17|NA|TRBJ2-5|TRBD2|TRBV7-8
TGTGCCAGCAGCTTAGGGGCCGGGACTAGCATGATGGAGACCCAGTACTTC
CASSLGAGTSMMETQYF
>14|NA|TRBJ2-1|NA|TRBV2
TGTGCCAGCAGTGAGGAGGGCCTCATGGATGAGCAGTTCTTC
CASSEEGLMDEQFF
>14|NA|TRBJ1-1|NA|TRBV29-1
TGCAGCGTTGTGTCAGCGATCCCCAACACTGAAGCTTTCTTT
CSVVSAIPNTEAFF
>14|NA|TRBJ1-1|TRBD1|TRBV5-8
TGTGCCAGCAGCCCCGGCACAGGGGGGACTGAAGCTTTCTTT
CASSPGTGGTEAFF